This T cell receptor (beta chain) was sequenced during a study of T cells after yellow fever vaccination. At the level of the study: SMART-Seq v4 Ultra Low Input prepared the low-cell-number fractions. Study-wide findings and caveats: Shared CD4/CD8 clonotypes were a small share, likely from convergent recombination. Booster sampling recovered most clones from primary vaccination (less than 97% CD4, roughly 90% CD8).

About this clonotype itself: Its antigen remains unknown.

In germline, CDR1 is WSHSY, CDR2 SAAADI. V was pared by 3 bases and J by 6 bases, with 13 bases of the junction left unmatched. The CDR3 has 18 amino acids. Production of TCR cDNA was by 5'RACE template switching, which also added a universal primer site and UMIs. TCRdb ran MiXCR on the 5' RACE reads and lists one entry per CDR3 protein. The sample lists some 400,000 distinct CDR3 sequences, about 6% occurring once. The starting material was PBMCs, obtained 5 days after the yellow fever booster vaccination. The rearrangement joins TRBV10-2 to TRBJ2-7; 14 nucleotides line up with TRBD2. The sequence derives from a man aged 25-40 years who received the YFV17D yellow fever vaccine. The CDR3 loop is CASSDHKGSGTSGGEQYF. The CDR3 nucleotides are TGCGCCAGCAGTGATCACAAGGGGAGCGGGACTAGCGGGGGCGAGCAGTACTTC.